This section outlines one T cell receptor (beta chain) sequence together with its context. The V end lost 8 bases, the J end lost 7 bases, and 12 bases lay between the germline ends. Germline-derived CDR1 and CDR2 are MDHEN and SYDVKM. This CDR3 comprises 12 residues. Original analysis: Reference gene primer amplification yielded estimated nucleated cell counts. Repertoires were generated with immunoSEQ multiplex PCR, while TCRdb's copy carries only in-frame clones and drops some. V, J and clone size derive from that table, while D and trimming were established from the DNA sequence. The profile shows around 320,000 clones, 90% of them singletons. The entry originates in a study of blood T cell repertoires in COVID-19. At the level of the study: Sites in the United States, Italy and Spain provided acute and convalescent COVID-19 samples.

V gene TRBV28 combines with J gene TRBJ1-5; D remains ambiguous. Sequenced: PBMCs or T cells enriched from blood (not recorded which). The TCR sequence derives from a young woman with acute COVID-19. The CDR3 region has the DNA TGTGCCAGCGTCGGCGGGAACCAGCCCCAGCATTTT. This codes for CASVGGNQPQHF.